This T cell receptor beta chain is from a study of CD8+ T cells in alopecia areata. Study-wide background: C3H/HeJ donors with spontaneous alopecia, about 6-12 months old, supplied skin grafts to roughly 6-11-week-old female C3H/HeJ mice. The study's findings and limits: Scalp data also include sequences from resident alphabeta T cells of normal skin. Possibly as an HLA-related effect, TCR sharing across patients appeared less clear than in mice. An increase in clonality over normal scalp was evident in lesional scalp, especially alopecia totalis/universalis.

Extracted RNA was reverse transcribed into cDNA, the sequencing template. Some clones are missing from TCRdb's copy, which holds only in-frame ones; the method was immunoSEQ multiplex PCR. Recorded here are some 110,000 clones, with no singletons, and the ten leading clones hold 15% to 20%. Per germline, CDR1 MSHET and CDR2 SYDVDS. The CDR3 is 12 amino acids. This clone was detected ten times or more. Its target is not known. The gene names here belong to mouse. Sequencing ends 4 residues short of the CDR3 end; the germline J gene provides the rest. Material: lesional skin. This TCR derives from a C3H/HeJ mouse with alopecia areata. As its MHC haplotype, the strain has H2-k. The gene calls are TRBV29 and TRBJ2-7; TRBD1 is a possible D gene (6 bases). CDR3 amino acids: CASSLDRYEQYF. The part of the CDR3 DNA that was read is TGTGCTAGCAGTTTAGACAGGTAT.